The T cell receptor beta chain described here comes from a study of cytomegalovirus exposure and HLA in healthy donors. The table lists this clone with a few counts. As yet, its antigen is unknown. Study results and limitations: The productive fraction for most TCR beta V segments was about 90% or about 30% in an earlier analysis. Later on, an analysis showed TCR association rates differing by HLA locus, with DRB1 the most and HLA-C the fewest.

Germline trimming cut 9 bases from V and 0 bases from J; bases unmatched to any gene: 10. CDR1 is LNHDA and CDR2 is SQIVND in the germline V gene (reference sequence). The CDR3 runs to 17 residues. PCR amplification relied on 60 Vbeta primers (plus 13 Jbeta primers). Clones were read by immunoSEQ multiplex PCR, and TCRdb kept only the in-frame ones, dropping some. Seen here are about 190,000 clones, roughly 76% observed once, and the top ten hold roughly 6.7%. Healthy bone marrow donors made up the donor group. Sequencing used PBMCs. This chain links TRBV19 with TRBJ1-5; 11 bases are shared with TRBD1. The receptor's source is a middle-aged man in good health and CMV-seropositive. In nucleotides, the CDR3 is TGTGCCAGCCGACCGGGACAGGGGGAAGCTAGCAATCAGCCCCAGCATTTT. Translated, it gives CASRPGQGEASNQPQHF.